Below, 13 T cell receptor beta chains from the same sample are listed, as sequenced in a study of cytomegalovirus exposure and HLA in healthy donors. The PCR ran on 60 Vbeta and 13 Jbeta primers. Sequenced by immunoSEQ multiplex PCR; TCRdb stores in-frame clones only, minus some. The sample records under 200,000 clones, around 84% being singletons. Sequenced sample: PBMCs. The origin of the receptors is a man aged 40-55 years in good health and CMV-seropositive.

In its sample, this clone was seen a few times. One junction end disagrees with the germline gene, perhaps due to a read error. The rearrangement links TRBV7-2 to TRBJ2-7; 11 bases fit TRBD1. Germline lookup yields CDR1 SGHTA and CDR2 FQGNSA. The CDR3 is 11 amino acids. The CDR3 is CASSPDRGQHF. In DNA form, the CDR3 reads TGTGCCAGCAGCCCGGACAGGGGGCAACACTTC.

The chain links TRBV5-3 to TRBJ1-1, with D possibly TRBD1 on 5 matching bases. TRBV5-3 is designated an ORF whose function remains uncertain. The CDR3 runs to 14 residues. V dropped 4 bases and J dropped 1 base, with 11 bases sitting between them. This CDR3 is CARSEGHPNTEAFF. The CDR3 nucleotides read TGTGCCAGAAGCGAAGGACACCCGAACACTGAAGCTTTCTTT.

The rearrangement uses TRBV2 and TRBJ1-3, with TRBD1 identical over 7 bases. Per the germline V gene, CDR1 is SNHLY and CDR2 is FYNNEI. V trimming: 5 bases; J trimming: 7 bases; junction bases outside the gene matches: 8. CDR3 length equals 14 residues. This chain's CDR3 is CASSKDRVPNTIYF. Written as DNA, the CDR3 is TGTGCCAGCAGTAAAGACAGGGTTCCGAACACCATATATTTT.

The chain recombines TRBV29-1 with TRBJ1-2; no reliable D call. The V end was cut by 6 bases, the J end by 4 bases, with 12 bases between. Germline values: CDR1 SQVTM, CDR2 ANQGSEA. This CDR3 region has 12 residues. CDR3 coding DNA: TGCAGCGTCAGCGGCGCGGCCTATGGCTACACCTTC. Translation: CSVSGAAYGYTF.

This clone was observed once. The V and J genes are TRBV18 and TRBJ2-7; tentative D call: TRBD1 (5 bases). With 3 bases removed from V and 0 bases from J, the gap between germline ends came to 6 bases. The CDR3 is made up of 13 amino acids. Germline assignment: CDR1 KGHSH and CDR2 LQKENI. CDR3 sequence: CASSPTVSYEQYF. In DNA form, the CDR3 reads TGTGCCAGCTCACCGACAGTCTCCTACGAGCAGTACTTC.

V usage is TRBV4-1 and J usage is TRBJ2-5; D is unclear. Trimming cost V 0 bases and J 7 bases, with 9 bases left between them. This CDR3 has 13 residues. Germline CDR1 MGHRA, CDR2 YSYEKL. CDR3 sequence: CASSQDAAGTQYF. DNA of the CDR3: TGCGCCAGCAGCCAAGATGCCGCCGGGACCCAGTACTTC.

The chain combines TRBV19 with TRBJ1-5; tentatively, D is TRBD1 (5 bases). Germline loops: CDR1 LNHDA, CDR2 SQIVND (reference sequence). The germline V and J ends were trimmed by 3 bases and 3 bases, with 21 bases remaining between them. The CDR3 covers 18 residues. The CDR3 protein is CASSIGARADNHNQPQHF. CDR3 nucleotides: TGTGCCAGTAGTATTGGGGCCAGGGCAGATAACCACAATCAGCCCCAGCATTTT.

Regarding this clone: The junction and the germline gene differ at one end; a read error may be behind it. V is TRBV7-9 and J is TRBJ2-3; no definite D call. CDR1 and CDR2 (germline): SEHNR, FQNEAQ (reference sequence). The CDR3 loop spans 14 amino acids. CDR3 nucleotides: TGTTCCAGCAGCGACTTAACGAACACAGATACGCAGTATTTT. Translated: CSSSDLTNTDTQYF.

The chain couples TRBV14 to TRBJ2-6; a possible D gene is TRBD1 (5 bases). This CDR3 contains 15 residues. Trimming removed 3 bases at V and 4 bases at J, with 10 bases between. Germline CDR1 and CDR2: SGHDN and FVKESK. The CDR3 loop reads CASSQLDKGANVLTF. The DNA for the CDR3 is TGTGCCAGCAGCCAGCTGGACAAGGGGGCCAACGTCCTGACTTTC.

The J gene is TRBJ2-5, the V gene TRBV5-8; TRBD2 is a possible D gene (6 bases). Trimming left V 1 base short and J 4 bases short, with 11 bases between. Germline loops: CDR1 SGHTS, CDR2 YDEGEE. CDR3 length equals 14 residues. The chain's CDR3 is CASSLTQGGETQYF. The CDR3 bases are TGTGCCAGCAGCTTGACCCAGGGAGGAGAGACCCAGTACTTC.

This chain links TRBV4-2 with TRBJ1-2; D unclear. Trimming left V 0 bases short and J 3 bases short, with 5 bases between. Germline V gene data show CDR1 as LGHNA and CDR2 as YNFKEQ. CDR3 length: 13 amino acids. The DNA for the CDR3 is TGTGCCAGCAGCCAAGACTCGGACTATGGCTACACCTTC. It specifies CASSQDSDYGYTF.

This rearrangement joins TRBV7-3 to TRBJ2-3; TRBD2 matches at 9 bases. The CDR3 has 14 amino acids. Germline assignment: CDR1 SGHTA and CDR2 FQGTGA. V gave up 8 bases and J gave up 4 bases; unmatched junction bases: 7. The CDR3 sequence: CASGAGGPADTQYF. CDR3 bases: TGTGCCAGCGGGGCGGGAGGGCCGGCAGATACGCAGTATTTT.

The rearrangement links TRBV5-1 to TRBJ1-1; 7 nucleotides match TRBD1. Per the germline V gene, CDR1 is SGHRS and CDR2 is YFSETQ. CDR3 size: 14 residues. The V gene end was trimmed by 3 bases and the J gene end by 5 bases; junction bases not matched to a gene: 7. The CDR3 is CASSSGQAETEAFF. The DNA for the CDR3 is TGCGCCAGCAGCTCTGGACAGGCGGAGACTGAAGCTTTCTTT.